Many counts were recorded for the clone carrying this T cell receptor (beta chain). Antigen specificity is unknown. The data were obtained in a study of identical twins. MiXCR, run by TCRdb on the 5' RACE reads, gives a single entry per CDR3 protein. The sample lists some 500,000 distinct CDR3 sequences; more than 9% were seen once. Findings and caveats of the study: Fewer insertions marked abundant cord blood beta clonotypes; young adult naive trended weakly, memory not at all. Invariant MAIT and iNKT cells may have partly biased zero-insertion analyses. Out-of-frame beta chain sequences displayed weaker excess sharing between twins.

Trimming took 0 bases from V and 1 from J, leaving 16 bases between them. The CDR3 is 18 amino acids. Germline-derived CDR1 and CDR2 are ENHRY and SYGVKD. The same data also contributed to another study, on yellow fever vaccine responses in identical twins. That work states: A vaccine T cell response that seemed partly convergent and partly personalized was reported in twins.

Sequenced: PBMCs. This chain joins TRBV10-3 and TRBJ2-1; D is unresolved. The TCR was taken from a woman aged 18-30 years in good health. This CDR3 reads CAISESKGRPTSYNEQFF. The CDR3 nucleotides read TGTGCCATCAGTGAGTCGAAAGGTCGGCCGACGTCCTACAATGAGCAGTTCTTC.